The rows below give T cell receptor beta chains drawn from one sample of a study of identical twins. MiXCR was run by TCRdb on the 5' RACE reads, yielding one entry per CDR3 protein. The repertoire includes about 890,000 distinct CDR3 sequences, around 12% of them detected once, and around 1.6% sits in the top ten. These data are also associated with another study on yellow fever vaccine responses in identical twins.

The sequenced sample was PBMCs. These TCRs come from a woman aged 18-30 years in good health. The CDR3 runs from the conserved cysteine through the conserved F or W.

j_call | cdr3_length | v_call | cdr3_aa
TRBJ1-1 | 14 | TRBV2 | CASSGKQGNTEAFF
TRBJ2-2 | 16 | TRBV6-5 | CASSYLVGGAVGELFF
TRBJ2-1 | 15 | TRBV5-1 | CASSLVTPIRNEQFF
TRBJ1-2 | 17 | TRBV7-2 | CASSLGGSPLQSYGYTF
TRBJ2-4 | 15 | TRBV5-1 | CASSFRTGEGNIQYF
TRBJ2-1 | 17 | TRBV4-2 | CASSQDTSKFSYNEQFF
TRBJ2-5 | 16 | TRBV6-5 | CASSYSYTAGQETQYF
TRBJ2-1 | 13 | TRBV25-1 | CASSELGGREQFF
TRBJ1-2 | 12 | TRBV5-1 | CASSAGNYGYTF
TRBJ2-1 | 17 | TRBV15 | CATSRDAGAPWDNEQFF
TRBJ2-2 | 13 | TRBV10-3 | CATRQGEAGELFF
TRBJ2-2 | 16 | TRBV12-3/TRBV12-4 | CASSFALPMNTGELFF
TRBJ1-2 | 14 | TRBV6-5 | CASSYSPQGVGYTF
TRBJ2-6 | 17 | TRBV7-6 | CASSLAHGDSGANVLTF
TRBJ2-7 | 15 | TRBV7-9 | CASSYTGTSNYEQYF
TRBJ2-1 | 15 | TRBV5-1 | CASSLGTGSYNEHFF
TRBJ2-1 | 15 | TRBV6-2/TRBV6-3 | CASSYNPPRHLEQFF
TRBJ1-3 | 14 | TRBV11-2 | CASSTDGAVNTIYF
TRBJ2-2 | 15 | TRBV7-9 | CASSLQGVYTGELFF
TRBJ2-3 | 14 | TRBV29-1 | CSVLPGLHTDTQYF
TRBJ2-5 | 16 | TRBV2 | CASSESEGVSQETQYF
TRBJ2-3 | 17 | TRBV5-1 | CASSYRLAGPSTDTQYF
TRBJ1-2 | 13 | TRBV20-1 | CSARDTLNYGYTF
TRBJ2-7 | 16 | TRBV7-9 | CASSTWTSGRAYEQYF
TRBJ2-2 | 17 | TRBV10-1 | CASSGTSSGVNTGELFF
TRBJ2-1 | 19 | TRBV5-1 | CASSWSTSGRDSSYNEQFF
TRBJ1-6 | 15 | TRBV28 | CASSLSRFRDSPLHF
TRBJ2-1 | 12 | TRBV7-9 | CASSLGLSEQFF
TRBJ2-3 | 19 | TRBV19 | CASSIGPPALAGVTDTQYF
TRBJ2-6 | 18 | TRBV12-3/TRBV12-4 | CASWKGLAGVTGANVLTF
TRBJ2-2 | 17 | TRBV5-1 | CASSPTGGQVITGELFF
TRBJ1-5 | 12 | TRBV20-1 | CSGGLSNQPQHF
TRBJ2-1 | 15 | TRBV5-6 | CASRGGTSGWNEQFF
TRBJ1-1 | 10 | TRBV28 | CASRQVRAFF
TRBJ2-5 | 13 | TRBV6-1 | CASSGGLMETQYF
TRBJ2-5 | 16 | TRBV10-2 | CASSELVAEYQETQYF
TRBJ2-7 | 14 | TRBV5-1 | CASSRTSGTDEQYF
TRBJ2-1 | 18 | TRBV4-1 | CASSPGLAGGSTYNEQFF
TRBJ2-1 | 13 | TRBV6-4 | CASSGDLHNEQFF
TRBJ2-5 | 15 | TRBV5-1 | CASSRESRAAETQYF
TRBJ2-3 | 10 | TRBV2 | CASSEAREYF
TRBJ2-7 | 19 | TRBV13 | CASSLRLGGDGQDAYEQYF
TRBJ1-4 | 12 | TRBV5-5 | CASSLTDEKLFF
TRBJ2-1 | 14 | TRBV3-1 | CASSQGRLVNEQFF
TRBJ2-5 | 14 | TRBV28 | CASRNRGSGETQYF
TRBJ2-1 | 17 | TRBV10-3 | CAISDVGAGVKGNEQFF
TRBJ2-3 | 15 | TRBV5-1 | CASSPAGDSTDTQYF